The 18 T cell receptor beta chains in this list originate from one sample, sequenced in a study of blood T cell repertoires in COVID-19. Generated by immunoSEQ multiplex PCR, the TCRdb table keeps only in-frame clones and is missing some. The sample contains under 300,000 clones, about 80% of which appear only once. Sequences were obtained from peripheral blood. The receptors were sampled from a woman older than 75 with active or convalescent COVID-19.

CDR3 protein: CASTRDSYEQYF. The CDR3 DNA sequence: TGTGCCAGCACCAGAGACAGCTACGAGCAGTACTTC. V is TRBV2 and J is TRBJ2-7, with D possibly matching TRBD1 (5 bases). CDR1 and CDR2 (germline): SNHLY, FYNNEI. V was pared by 7 bases and J by 3 bases, with 10 bases between. The CDR3 is made up of 12 amino acids.

The chain recombines TRBV27 with TRBJ2-3, with 9 bases identical to TRBD2. CDR1 and CDR2 (germline): MNHEY, SMNVEV (reference sequence). This CDR3 has 15 residues. Losses at the gene ends were 8 bases for V and 1 base for J; bases not matched to a gene: 7. CDR3 in amino acids: CASRPAGGRTDTQYF. The CDR3 DNA reads TGTGCCAGCCGCCCAGCGGGGGGCCGCACAGATACGCAGTATTTT.

The rearrangement joins TRBV28 to TRBJ1-4; D might be TRBD1 (6 bases). Germline V gene lookup returns CDR1 MDHEN and CDR2 SYDVKM. CDR3 length: 15 residues. This CDR3 reads CVTRTGGRTNEKLFF. CDR3 nucleotide sequence: TGTGTGACTCGTACCGGGGGGCGGACTAATGAAAAACTGTTTTTT.

The CDR3 here is CASSQAAQGDTQYF. In DNA, the CDR3 is TGTGCCAGCAGCCAAGCCGCCCAGGGCGATACGCAGTATTTT. The V gene is TRBV4-2, the J gene TRBJ2-3, with D maybe TRBD1 (5 bases). CDR1 is LGHNA and CDR2 is YNFKEQ in the germline V gene. The CDR3 has 14 amino acids. Trimming cost V 1 base and J 6 bases, with 11 bases left between them.

The chain uses TRBV6-1 and TRBJ2-1, with 10 bases fitting TRBD2. The CDR3 runs 21 residues. Germline values: CDR1 MNHNS, CDR2 SASEGT. With V trimmed by 2 bases and J by 7 bases, 23 bases remained unmatched. The CDR3, as DNA: TGTGCCAGCAGTGAATCTTACTTCCCTAGCGGGAGACTTACGTCGAGGAATGAGCAGTTCTTC. It translates to CASSESYFPSGRLTSRNEQFF.

J is TRBJ2-1 and V is TRBV5-1; the D gene is possibly TRBD2 (5 bases). Deletions cut 0 bases from V and 0 bases from J, with 19 bases between. Germline lookup yields CDR1 SGHRS and CDR2 YFSETQ. The CDR3 is 19 residues long. The CDR3 here is CASSLEARPIRGSYNEQFF. Here the CDR3 DNA reads TGCGCCAGCAGCTTGGAAGCTCGCCCGATCCGGGGCTCCTACAATGAGCAGTTCTTC.

The chain is built from TRBV2 and TRBJ1-6; D possibly corresponds to TRBD1 (5 bases). The ends were cut back, 4 bases at V and 10 bases at J, with 17 bases in the middle. Germline CDR1 SNHLY, CDR2 FYNNEI. The CDR3 runs 15 residues. CDR3 sequence: CASSVGQGPTSPLHF. For the CDR3, the DNA is TGTGCCAGCAGTGTAGGGCAGGGTCCTACCTCACCCCTCCACTTT. The variable domain in full, completed from reference TRBV2 and TRBJ1-6, reads EPEVTQTPSHQVTQMGQEVILRCVPISNHLYFYWYRQILGQKVEFLVSFYNNEISEKSEIFDDQFSVERPDGSNFTLKIRSTKLEDSAMYFCASSVGQGPTSPLHFGNGTRLTVT.

The chain carries TRBV10-3 and TRBJ1-5; TRBD1 agrees at 9 bases. The ends lost 3 bases at V and 2 bases at J; junction bases unmatched: 8. This CDR3 comprises 17 residues. Germline CDR1 and CDR2: ENHRY and SYGVKD. CDR3 loop: CAISDPSDRGGNQPQHF. DNA of the CDR3: TGTGCCATCAGTGATCCCTCGGACAGGGGAGGCAATCAGCCCCAGCATTTT.

The CDR3 coding sequence is TGCGCCAGCAGCTTGGCCGCCGCGATTCTAGCGGAGCAGTTCTTC. It yields the protein CASSLAAAILAEQFF. The V call is TRBV5-1, the J call TRBJ2-1; weak D call: TRBD2 (6 bases). Trimming left V 0 bases short and J 10 bases short, with 17 bases between. Germline values: CDR1 SGHRS, CDR2 YFSETQ. The CDR3 extends over 15 amino acids.

V usage is TRBV2 and J usage is TRBJ2-1; no clear D. The CDR3 spans 15 residues. Germline assignment: CDR1 SNHLY and CDR2 FYNNEI. V was cut by 2 bases and J by 0 bases, with 8 bases left in between. In DNA, the CDR3 is TGTGCCAGCAGTGAATTACAGAGCTCCTACAATGAGCAGTTCTTC. Protein sequence: CASSELQSSYNEQFF.

V usage is TRBV29-1 and J usage is TRBJ1-2, with D perhaps matching TRBD1 (6 bases). The CDR3 is 11 amino acids. Germline assignment: CDR1 SQVTM and CDR2 ANQGSEA. The germline V and J ends were trimmed by 7 bases and 4 bases, with 10 bases remaining between them. The CDR3 sequence: CSGGQTYGYTF. The DNA of the CDR3 is TGCAGCGGGGGACAAACCTATGGCTACACCTTC.

This chain uses TRBV6-5 with TRBJ2-7; D is possibly TRBD1 (7 bases). Trimming left V 6 bases short and J 3 bases short, with 15 bases between. CDR1 is MNHEY and CDR2 is SVGAGI in the germline V gene. This CDR3 contains 14 residues. CDR3 protein: CASSLNRGGYEQYF. DNA of the CDR3: TGTGCCAGCAGCCTTAACAGGGGAGGCTACGAGCAGTACTTC.

J is TRBJ1-6 and V is TRBV10-2, with D tentatively TRBD1 (5 bases). Germline CDR1 WSHSY, CDR2 SAAADI. Trimming pared 6 bases from V and 0 bases from J, leaving 12 bases between. CDR3 length: 16 amino acids. CDR3 in amino acids: CASRDILSSYNSPLHF. The CDR3 DNA sequence: TGCGCCAGCAGGGACATCCTGAGCTCCTATAATTCACCCCTCCACTTT.

The chain uses TRBV4-2 and TRBJ2-3; 11 nucleotides line up with TRBD2. The germline CDR1 and CDR2 sequences are LGHNA and YNFKEQ. V lost 2 bases, J lost 3 bases, and 13 bases stayed unmatched. This CDR3 spans 19 amino acids. The CDR3 is CASSQTGLADGGRTDTQYF. The CDR3 bases are TGTGCCAGCAGCCAAACGGGACTAGCGGATGGGGGGAGGACAGATACGCAGTATTTT.

This chain joins TRBV7-9 and TRBJ2-3; the match to TRBD2 covers 15 bases. From germline, CDR1 is SEHNR and CDR2 FQNEAQ (reference sequence). The CDR3 runs to 17 residues. The trim removed 4 bases at V and 2 bases at J, leaving 4 bases unmatched. As DNA, the CDR3 is TGTGCCAGCAGCTCAGGGACTAGCGGGAGGTACACAGATACGCAGTATTTT. Its translation: CASSSGTSGRYTDTQYF.

This chain joins TRBV15 and TRBJ1-4; D gene uncertain. This CDR3 comprises 15 residues. The V gene's germline CDR1 is LNHNV and CDR2 YYDKDF (reference sequence). Trimming left V 1 base short and J 8 bases short, with 14 bases between. CDR3 in DNA: TGTGCCACCAGCAGAGTTCGGGGATTGGAAGAAAAACTGTTTTTT. Translation: CATSRVRGLEEKLFF.

This clone was counted between two and nine times. The chain has TRBV18 and TRBJ1-2, with D perhaps TRBD1 (6 bases). This CDR3 is 14 amino acids long. The ends were cut back, 5 bases at V and 7 bases at J, with 17 bases in the middle. Germline CDR1 reads KGHSH; CDR2 reads LQKENI. CDR3 bases: TGTGCCAGCTCAGCCCTACAGGGCGCGACTGGCTACACCTTC. It translates to CASSALQGATGYTF.

The chain carries TRBV5-1 and TRBJ2-7, with 8 bases that match TRBD1. The CDR3 sequence is 14 residues long. J was trimmed by 4 bases and V by 0 bases; bases with no gene match: 3. Germline lookup yields CDR1 SGHRS and CDR2 YFSETQ. The CDR3 DNA reads TGCGCCAGCAGCTTGGCTCAGGGGGCATACGAGCAGTACTTC. Amino acids: CASSLAQGAYEQYF.